The present entry profiles one T cell receptor beta chain with its context. Its antigen is unidentified. The library was built for alpha chains, so this beta chain is an off-target read and its size means little. The germline V gene has CDR1 MNHNY and CDR2 SVGAGI (reference sequence). V lost 2 bases to trimming and J lost 6 bases; unmatched junction nucleotides: 10. This CDR3 region has 15 residues. TCR alpha and beta CDR3 regions were amplified from RNA using iRepertoire nested multiplex PCR. Tissue mRNA or PBMC total RNA, roughly 90-450 ng, went into one-step reverse transcription and amplification. TCRdb recomputed calls from the multiplex PCR reads with MiXCR, one row per CDR3 protein. The data contain approximately 1,100 distinct CDR3 sequences, around 28% of them singletons. This entry belongs to a study of glioma-infiltrating T cells. Points from the study as a whole: Tissue and blood shared very few CDR3 sequences.

This chain connects TRBV6-6 to TRBJ2-7; 7 bases are shared with TRBD2. The source is a human donor with low-grade glioma or glioblastoma, undergoing nonglioma brain surgery, or in good health (not recorded which). The specimen was glioma tissue, nonneoplastic brain tissue, or PBMCs (not recorded which). In nucleotides, the CDR3 is TGTGCCAGCAGTTACAGGGAGGGCCCCCTTGGCGAGCAGTACTTC. Amino acids: CASSYREGPLGEQYF.